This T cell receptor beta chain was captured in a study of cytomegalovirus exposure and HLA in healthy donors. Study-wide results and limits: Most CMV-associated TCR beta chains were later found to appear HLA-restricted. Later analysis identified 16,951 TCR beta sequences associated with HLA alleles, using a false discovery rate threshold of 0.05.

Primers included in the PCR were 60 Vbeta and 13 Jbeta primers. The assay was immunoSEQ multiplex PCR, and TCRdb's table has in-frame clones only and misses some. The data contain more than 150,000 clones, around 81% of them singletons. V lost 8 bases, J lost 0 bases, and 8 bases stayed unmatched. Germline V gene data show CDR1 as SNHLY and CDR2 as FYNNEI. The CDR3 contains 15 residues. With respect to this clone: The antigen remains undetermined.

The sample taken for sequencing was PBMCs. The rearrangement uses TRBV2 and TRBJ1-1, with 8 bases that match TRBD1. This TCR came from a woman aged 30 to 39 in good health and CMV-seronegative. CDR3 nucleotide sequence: TGTGCCAGCGTAGGGGACAGGCAAATGAACACTGAAGCTTTCTTT. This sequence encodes CASVGDRQMNTEAFF.